Shown below are 19 T cell receptor beta chains from a single sample sequenced in a study of T cell changes during pregnancy in multiple sclerosis. Sequencing was performed with immunoSEQ multiplex PCR; in TCRdb, only in-frame clones are kept and a portion is missing. The data contain about 45,000 clones, about 96% of them singletons. Sample: peripheral blood, taken in the second trimester of pregnancy. These receptors all come from a female donor with multiple sclerosis, enrolled in a pregnancy study.

The chain combines TRBV7-3 with TRBJ2-2; 10 nucleotides align to TRBD1. The CDR3 spans 18 residues. V lost 0 bases, J lost 5 bases, and 9 bases stayed unmatched. Germline loops: CDR1 SGHTA, CDR2 FQGTGA. DNA of the CDR3: TGTGCCAGCAGCTTAACGGGGCGACAGGGGGCGCGGACCGGGGAGCTGTTTTTT. Protein: CASSLTGRQGARTGELFF.

The chain has TRBV18 and TRBJ2-5; D is perhaps TRBD2 (5 bases). This CDR3 has 18 residues. Trimming pared 2 bases from V and 2 bases from J, leaving 21 bases between. Germline V gene sequence: CDR1 KGHSH, CDR2 LQKENI. The CDR3 nucleotides are TGTGCCAGCTCACCAGTTTACGGGGAGCACAAAGGACAAGAGACCCAGTACTTC. It yields the protein CASSPVYGEHKGQETQYF. Complete variable domain (other parts from reference TRBV18 and TRBJ2-5): NAGVMQNPRHLVRRRGQEARLRCSPMKGHSHVYWYRQLPEEGLKFMVYLQKENIIDESGMPKERFSAEFPKEGPSILRIQQVVRGDSAAYFCASSPVYGEHKGQETQYFGPGTRLLVL.

For this clone: Other DNA sequences within the sample encode an identical CDR3. The chain carries TRBV11-1 and TRBJ1-1; no definite D call. V lost 2 bases to trimming and J lost 4 bases, with 5 bases between them. The CDR3 spans 12 residues. The germline CDR1 and CDR2 sequences are SGHAT and FQDESV (reference sequence). CDR3 region: CASSLRGTEAFF. In nucleotides, the CDR3 is TGTGCCAGCAGCTTAAGAGGCACTGAAGCTTTCTTT.

The rearrangement joins TRBV4-1 to TRBJ1-1, with 12 bases lining up with TRBD1. Germline V gene data show CDR1 as MGHRA and CDR2 as YSYEKL. The CDR3 contains 15 residues. The V gene end was trimmed by 3 bases and the J gene end by 10 bases; junction bases not matched to a gene: 9. For the CDR3, the DNA is TGCGCCAGCAGCCACTTAGCGGGGACAGGGGGCCGAGCTTTCTTT. Residues: CASSHLAGTGGRAFF.

The chain couples TRBV28 to TRBJ1-5, with 11 bases aligning to TRBD1. The CDR3 totals 14 residues. Germline loops: CDR1 MDHEN, CDR2 SYDVKM. With V trimmed by 4 bases and J by 7 bases, 3 bases remained unmatched. The CDR3 region has the DNA TGTGCCAGCAGTTCCGGGACAGGGGGACAGCCCCAGCATTTT. Its translation: CASSSGTGGQPQHF.

This chain uses TRBV11-2 with TRBJ2-2, with D possibly being TRBD1 (5 bases). V dropped 5 bases and J dropped 5 bases, with 15 bases sitting between them. Germline-derived CDR1 and CDR2 are SGHAT and FQNNGV. The CDR3 extends over 15 amino acids. For the CDR3, the DNA is TGTGCCAGCAGCCCCCGGACATTTGATACCGGGGAGCTGTTTTTT. Translated, it gives CASSPRTFDTGELFF.

The CDR3 DNA sequence: TGCGCCAGCACCCTCTCTAATGAGCAGTTCTTC. Translating gives CASTLSNEQFF. The rearrangement uses TRBV5-1 and TRBJ2-1, with D uncertain. The CDR3 is 11 residues long. The germline V and J ends were trimmed by 6 bases and 7 bases, with 8 bases remaining between them. Germline CDR1 SGHRS, CDR2 YFSETQ.

This clone is a singleton in its sample. This rearrangement joins TRBV5-1 to TRBJ2-1; D is possibly TRBD2 (5 bases). CDR3 length: 13 amino acids. Deletions cut 0 bases from V and 10 bases from J, with 11 bases between. Germline V gene lookup returns CDR1 SGHRS and CDR2 YFSETQ. The CDR3 reads CASSLDLAREQFF. In nucleotides, the CDR3 is TGCGCCAGCAGCTTGGACCTAGCCCGAGAGCAGTTCTTC.

The CDR3 coding sequence is TGTGCCAGCAGTCCCTGGGGGCGCGACTGGCAGCCCCAGCATTTT. Its translation is CASSPWGRDWQPQHF. The chain couples TRBV28 to TRBJ1-5, with D maybe TRBD1 (6 bases). V lost 5 bases, J lost 7 bases, and 18 bases lay in between. The CDR3 spans 15 residues. Germline V gives CDR1 MDHEN, CDR2 SYDVKM.

This chain joins TRBV28 and TRBJ1-2, with 9 positions matching TRBD1. Per the germline V gene, CDR1 is MDHEN and CDR2 is SYDVKM. Trimming removed 5 bases from V and 8 bases from J; junction bases left unmatched: 6. The CDR3 sequence is 13 residues long. The CDR3 loop reads CASSAPTGGGYTF. CDR3 sequence (DNA): TGTGCCAGCAGTGCACCGACAGGGGGAGGCTACACCTTC.

The chain is built from TRBV2 and TRBJ2-7, with 14 positions matching TRBD2. V shed 6 bases, J shed 4 bases, and the junction held 11 bases outside the gene matches. Germline CDR1 is SNHLY and CDR2 is FYNNEI. The CDR3 contains 17 residues. For the CDR3, the DNA is TGTGCCAGCAGAGGGGGGGGACTAGCGGGAGTCGCATACGAGCAGTACTTC. Protein sequence: CASRGGGLAGVAYEQYF.

The chain combines TRBV5-1 with TRBJ1-2, with 7 positions matching TRBD1. CDR1 is SGHRS and CDR2 is YFSETQ in the germline V gene. CDR3 length: 14 amino acids. Trimming cost V 1 base and J 6 bases; bases outside gene matches: 6. CDR3 nucleotides: TGCGCCAGCAGCTTGACAGGGGAAGGTAATGGCTACACCTTC. It yields the protein CASSLTGEGNGYTF.

This clone came up a few times. The rearrangement links TRBV28 to TRBJ1-5, with unresolved D. Deletions cut 6 bases from V and 5 bases from J, with 8 bases between. Germline values: CDR1 MDHEN, CDR2 SYDVKM. The CDR3 spans 12 residues. The CDR3 region is CASSSTDQPQHF. The DNA of the CDR3 is TGTGCCAGCAGCTCCACAGATCAGCCCCAGCATTTT.

This sequence joins TRBV28 and TRBJ2-7; D is possibly TRBD2 (6 bases). The germline V gene encodes CDR1 MDHEN and CDR2 SYDVKM. This CDR3 region has 12 residues. V lost 6 bases, J lost 5 bases, and 11 bases lay in between. The CDR3 sequence: CASSSREDEQYF. CDR3 bases: TGTGCCAGCAGCTCGAGGGAGGACGAGCAGTACTTC.

The chain links TRBV2 to TRBJ2-1; 7 positions match TRBD2. The CDR3 totals 15 residues. V shed 6 bases and J 10 bases; nucleotides not matched to a gene: 15. From germline, CDR1 is SNHLY and CDR2 FYNNEI. This CDR3 is CASSPGRGVSREQFF. CDR3 DNA sequence: TGTGCCAGCAGCCCTGGGAGGGGAGTTAGTAGGGAGCAGTTCTTC.

The CDR3 region is CASSFRGQPGSNEKLFF. CDR3 DNA sequence: TGTGCCAGCAGCTTTAGGGGACAGCCAGGAAGTAATGAAAAACTGTTTTTT. The chain combines TRBV7-9 with TRBJ1-4; the match to TRBD1 covers 7 bases. Germline CDR1 reads SEHNR; CDR2 reads FQNEAQ (reference sequence). This CDR3 is 17 amino acids long. With 3 bases clipped from V and 4 bases from J, the junction kept 11 bases outside the gene matches. Combining the CDR3 with reference TRBV7-9 and TRBJ1-4 gives the whole variable domain DTGVSQNPRHKITKRGQNVTFRCDPISEHNRLYWYRQTLGQGPEFLTYFQNEAQLEKSRLLSDRFSAERPKGSFSTLEIQRTEQGDSAMYLCASSFRGQPGSNEKLFFGSGTQLSVL.

The rearrangement links TRBV27 to TRBJ2-7; 8 nucleotides align to TRBD2. Trimming removed 7 bases from V and 2 bases from J; junction bases left unmatched: 7. The CDR3 has 14 residues. CDR1 and CDR2 from the germline V gene are MNHEY and SMNVEV (reference sequence). The CDR3 reads CASTPREGAYEQYF. As DNA, the CDR3 is TGTGCCAGCACCCCCCGGGAGGGAGCCTACGAGCAGTACTTC.

This clone was seen once. The chain is built from TRBV15 and TRBJ1-5, with TRBD1 identical over 9 bases. Per germline, CDR1 LNHNV and CDR2 YYDKDF (reference sequence). The CDR3 is 16 residues long. Trimming removed 5 bases from V and 3 bases from J; junction bases left unmatched: 8. The CDR3, as DNA: TGTGCCACCAGCCCGAAGGGGACAGGGATCAATCAGCCCCAGCATTTT. Its protein is CATSPKGTGINQPQHF. The full variable domain, with the rest looked up from reference TRBV15 and TRBJ1-5, is DAMVIQNPRYQVTQFGKPVTLSCSQTLNHNVMYWYQQKSSQAPKLLFHYYDKDFNNEADTPDNFQSRRPNTSFCFLDIRSPGLGDTAMYLCATSPKGTGINQPQHFGDGTRLSIL.

This chain uses TRBV4-2 with TRBJ1-5; the D is unclear. Trimming left V 3 bases short and J 13 bases short, with 19 bases between. Per germline, CDR1 LGHNA and CDR2 YNFKEQ. The CDR3 is made up of 14 amino acids. The CDR3 DNA follows: TGTGCCAGCAGCCAGGATCCGGGAGGGTCTTCGCAGCATTTT. Translation gives CASSQDPGGSSQHF.